The clone carrying this TCR beta chain appeared a few times. The target antigen is unknown. Here the gene names and germline are mouse. Sequencing ends 1 residue short of the CDR3 end; the germline J gene provides the rest. The time point was: mouse harvest day 14 after allogeneic transplant. The graft held 10^6 splenic CD5+ T cells and 10^7 T-cell-depleted bone marrow cells. This mouse GVHD model was MHC-mismatched B6 to BALB/c, profiled day 7 or 14. CDR3 length: 12 residues. Germline V gene lookup returns CDR1 KGHPV and CDR2 FQNQEV (reference sequence). The V end lost 6 bases, the J end lost 0 bases, and 6 bases lay between the germline ends. The data were obtained in a study of tissue T cells after allogeneic stem cell transplantation. Study-level results: In patients and mice, blood and spleen missed much of tissue repertoire.

Generated by immunoSEQ multiplex PCR, the TCRdb table keeps only in-frame clones and is missing some. The repertoire holds some 8,000 clones, with about 37% as singletons. This sequence was found in a female BALB/c mouse given C57BL/6 T cells with graft-versus-host disease after an allogeneic hematopoietic cell transplant. The rearrangement links TRBV26 to TRBJ2-7; D not certain. Sequenced material: skin. CDR3 protein: CASRDNSYEQYF. Incomplete CDR3 DNA: TGTGCCAGCAGAGACAACTCCTATGAACAGTAC.